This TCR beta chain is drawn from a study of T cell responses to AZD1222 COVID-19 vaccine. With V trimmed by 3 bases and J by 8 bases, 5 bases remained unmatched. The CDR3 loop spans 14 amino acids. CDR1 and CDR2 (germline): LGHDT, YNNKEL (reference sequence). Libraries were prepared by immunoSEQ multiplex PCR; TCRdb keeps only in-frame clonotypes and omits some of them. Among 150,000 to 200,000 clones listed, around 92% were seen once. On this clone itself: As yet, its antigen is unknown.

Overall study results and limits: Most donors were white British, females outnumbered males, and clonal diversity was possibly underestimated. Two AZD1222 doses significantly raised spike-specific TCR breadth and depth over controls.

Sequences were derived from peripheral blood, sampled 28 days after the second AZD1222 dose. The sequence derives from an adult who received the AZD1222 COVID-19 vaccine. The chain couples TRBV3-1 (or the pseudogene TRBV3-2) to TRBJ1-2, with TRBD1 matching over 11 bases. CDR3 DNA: TGTGCCAGCAGCCATGGACAGGGGGCGCTCGGCTACACCTTC. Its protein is CASSHGQGALGYTF.